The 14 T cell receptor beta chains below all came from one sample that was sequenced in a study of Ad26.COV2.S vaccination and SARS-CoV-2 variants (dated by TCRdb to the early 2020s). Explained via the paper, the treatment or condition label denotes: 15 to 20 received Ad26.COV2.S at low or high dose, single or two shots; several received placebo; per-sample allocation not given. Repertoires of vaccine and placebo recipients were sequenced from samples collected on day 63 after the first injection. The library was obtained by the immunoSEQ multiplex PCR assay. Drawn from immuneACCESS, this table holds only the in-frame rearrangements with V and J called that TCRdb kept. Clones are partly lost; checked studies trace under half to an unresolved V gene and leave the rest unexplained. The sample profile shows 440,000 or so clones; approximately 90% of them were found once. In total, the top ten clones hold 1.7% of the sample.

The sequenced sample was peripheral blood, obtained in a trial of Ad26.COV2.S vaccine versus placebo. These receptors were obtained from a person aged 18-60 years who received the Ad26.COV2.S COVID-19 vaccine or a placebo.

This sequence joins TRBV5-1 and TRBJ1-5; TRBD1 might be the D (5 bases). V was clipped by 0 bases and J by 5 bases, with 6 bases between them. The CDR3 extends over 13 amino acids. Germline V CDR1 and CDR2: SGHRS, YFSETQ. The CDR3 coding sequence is TGCGCCAGCAGCTTGGGAGGGGATCAGCCCCAGCATTTT. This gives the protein CASSLGGDQPQHF.

The CDR3 region is CASSETEGYSGGNSYEQYF. The DNA of the CDR3 is TGTGCCAGCAGTGAAACGGAGGGCTATAGCGGGGGAAACTCCTACGAGCAGTACTTC. The rearrangement joins TRBV6-1 to TRBJ2-7; 9 nucleotides agree with TRBD2. The CDR3 consists of 19 residues. V shed 2 bases, J shed 0 bases, and the junction held 14 bases outside the gene matches. Germline CDR1 MNHNS, CDR2 SASEGT.

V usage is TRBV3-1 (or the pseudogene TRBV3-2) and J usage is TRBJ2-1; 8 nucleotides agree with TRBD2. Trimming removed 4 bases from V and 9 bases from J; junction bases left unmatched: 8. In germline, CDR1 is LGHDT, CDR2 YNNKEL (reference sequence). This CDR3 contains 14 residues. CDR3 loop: CASSRKGGGLEQFF. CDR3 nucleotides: TGTGCCAGCAGCCGCAAAGGCGGGGGGCTTGAGCAGTTCTTC.

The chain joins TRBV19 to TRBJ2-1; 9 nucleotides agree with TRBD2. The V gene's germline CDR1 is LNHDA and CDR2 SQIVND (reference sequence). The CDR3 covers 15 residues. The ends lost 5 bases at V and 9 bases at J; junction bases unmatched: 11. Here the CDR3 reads CASSATSGGGSEQFF. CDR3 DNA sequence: TGTGCCAGTAGTGCGACTAGCGGAGGTGGGAGTGAGCAGTTCTTC.

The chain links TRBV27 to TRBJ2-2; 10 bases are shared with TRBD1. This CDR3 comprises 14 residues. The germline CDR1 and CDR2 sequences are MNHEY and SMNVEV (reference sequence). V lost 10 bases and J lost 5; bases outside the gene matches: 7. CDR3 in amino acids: CATLRTGGTGELFF. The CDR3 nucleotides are TGTGCCACCCTCCGGACAGGGGGGACCGGGGAGCTGTTTTTT.

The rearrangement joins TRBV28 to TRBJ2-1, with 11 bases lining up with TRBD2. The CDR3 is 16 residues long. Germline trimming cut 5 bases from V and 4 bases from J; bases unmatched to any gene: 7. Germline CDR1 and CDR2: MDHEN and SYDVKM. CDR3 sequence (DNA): TGTGCCAGCAGTCCGGAGACTAGCGGGACATACAATGAGCAGTTCTTC. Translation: CASSPETSGTYNEQFF.

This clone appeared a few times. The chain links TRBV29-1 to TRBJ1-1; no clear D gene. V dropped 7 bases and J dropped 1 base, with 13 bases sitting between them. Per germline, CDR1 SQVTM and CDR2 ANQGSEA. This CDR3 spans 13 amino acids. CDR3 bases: TGCAGCGCCCGAAGACAAGAGAACACTGAAGCTTTCTTT. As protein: CSARRQENTEAFF.

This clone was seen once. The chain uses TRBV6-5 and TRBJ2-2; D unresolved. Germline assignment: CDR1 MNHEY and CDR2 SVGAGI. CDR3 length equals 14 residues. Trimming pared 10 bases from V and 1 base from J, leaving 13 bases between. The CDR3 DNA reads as TGTGCCACGGGCATAACCATGAACACCGGGGAGCTGTTTTTT. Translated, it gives CATGITMNTGELFF.

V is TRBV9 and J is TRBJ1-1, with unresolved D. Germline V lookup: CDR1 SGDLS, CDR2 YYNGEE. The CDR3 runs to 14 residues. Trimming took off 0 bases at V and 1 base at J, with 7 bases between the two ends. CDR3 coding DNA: TGTGCCAGCAGCGTAGGTTCGGGGAACACTGAAGCTTTCTTT. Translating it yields CASSVGSGNTEAFF.

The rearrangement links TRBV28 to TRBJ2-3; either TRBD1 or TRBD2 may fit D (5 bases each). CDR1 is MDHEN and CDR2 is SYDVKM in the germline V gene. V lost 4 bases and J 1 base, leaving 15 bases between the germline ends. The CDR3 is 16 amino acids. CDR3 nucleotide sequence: TGTGCCAGCAGTTCTCTGAGGGGAGACCGCACAGATACGCAGTATTTT. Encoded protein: CASSSLRGDRTDTQYF.

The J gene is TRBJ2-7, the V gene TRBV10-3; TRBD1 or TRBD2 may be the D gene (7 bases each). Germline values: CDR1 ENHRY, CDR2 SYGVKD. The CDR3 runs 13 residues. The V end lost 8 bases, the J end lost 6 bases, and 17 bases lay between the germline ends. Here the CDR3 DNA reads TGTGCCATCGGACTAGGGGGCCGAAGCGAGCAGTACTTC. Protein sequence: CAIGLGGRSEQYF.

CDR3 sequence reads: CASSLVQPTGEQYF. DNA of the CDR3: TGTGCCAGCAGCTTAGTACAGCCTACTGGCGAGCAGTACTTC. The rearrangement uses TRBV7-2 and TRBJ2-7; D remains ambiguous. Trimming left V 1 base short and J 6 bases short, with 13 bases between. Germline CDR1 reads SGHTA; CDR2 reads FQGNSA. The CDR3 covers 14 residues.

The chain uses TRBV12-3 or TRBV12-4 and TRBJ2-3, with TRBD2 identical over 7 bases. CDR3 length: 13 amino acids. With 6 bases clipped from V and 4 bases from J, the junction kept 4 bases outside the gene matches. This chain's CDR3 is CASRGGSADTQYF. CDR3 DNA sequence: TGTGCCAGCAGGGGAGGGAGTGCAGATACGCAGTATTTT.

Here the CDR3 reads CASSPRTRDGYTF. In nucleotides, the CDR3 is TGTGCCAGCAGCCCTAGGACAAGGGATGGCTACACCTTC. The V call is TRBV11-1, the J call TRBJ1-2; D possibly corresponds to TRBD1 (5 bases). Per the germline V gene, CDR1 is SGHAT and CDR2 is FQDESV (reference sequence). The V end lost 5 bases, the J end lost 6 bases, and 13 bases lay between the germline ends. The CDR3 extends over 13 amino acids.